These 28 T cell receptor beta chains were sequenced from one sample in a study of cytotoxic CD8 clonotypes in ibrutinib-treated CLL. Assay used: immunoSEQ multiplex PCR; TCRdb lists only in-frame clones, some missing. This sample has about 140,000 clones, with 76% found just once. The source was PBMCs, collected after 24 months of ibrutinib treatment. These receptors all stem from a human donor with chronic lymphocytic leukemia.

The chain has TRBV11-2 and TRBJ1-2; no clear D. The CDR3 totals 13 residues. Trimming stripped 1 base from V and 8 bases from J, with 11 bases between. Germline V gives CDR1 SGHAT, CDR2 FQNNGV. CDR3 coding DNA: TGTGCCAGCAGCTTAGTCTTGGCGGGGGGCTACACCTTC. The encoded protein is CASSLVLAGGYTF.

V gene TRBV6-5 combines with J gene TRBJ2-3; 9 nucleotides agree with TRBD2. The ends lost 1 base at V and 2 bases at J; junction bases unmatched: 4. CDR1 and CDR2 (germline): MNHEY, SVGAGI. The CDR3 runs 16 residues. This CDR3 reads CASSYWRGGLTDTQYF. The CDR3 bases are TGTGCCAGCAGTTACTGGCGGGGGGGACTCACAGATACGCAGTATTTT.

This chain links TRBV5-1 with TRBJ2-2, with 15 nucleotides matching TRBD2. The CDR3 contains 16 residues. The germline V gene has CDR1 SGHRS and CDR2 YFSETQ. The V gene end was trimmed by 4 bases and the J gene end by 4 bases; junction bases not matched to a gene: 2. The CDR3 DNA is TGCGCCAGCAGCCCGGGACTAGCGGGGGGCACCGGGGAGCTGTTTTTT. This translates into CASSPGLAGGTGELFF.

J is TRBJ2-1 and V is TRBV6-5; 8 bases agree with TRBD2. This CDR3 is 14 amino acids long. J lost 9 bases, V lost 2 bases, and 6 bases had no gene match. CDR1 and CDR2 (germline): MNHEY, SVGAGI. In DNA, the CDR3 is TGTGCCAGCAGTTACGGAGCGGGAGAGATTGAGCAGTTCTTC. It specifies CASSYGAGEIEQFF.

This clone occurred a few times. In DNA, the CDR3 is TGTGCCAGTAGGCGACAGGGGGACGCTGAAGCTTTCTTT. It encodes CASRRQGDAEAFF. V usage is TRBV19 and J usage is TRBJ1-1; 9 bases align to TRBD1. The CDR3 runs to 13 residues. Germline V gives CDR1 LNHDA, CDR2 SQIVND (reference sequence). V dropped 6 bases and J dropped 6; count of bases not matched to a gene: 5.

CDR3 amino acids: CASSPGQTLGYGYTF. The CDR3 coding sequence is TGTGCCAGCAGCCCCGGACAGACCTTAGGGTATGGCTACACCTTC. The rearrangement uses TRBV7-9 and TRBJ1-2, with a possible D match to TRBD1 (6 bases). The V end was cut by 5 bases, the J end by 5 bases, with 18 bases between. The CDR3 spans 15 residues. Germline V gives CDR1 SEHNR, CDR2 FQNEAQ (reference sequence).

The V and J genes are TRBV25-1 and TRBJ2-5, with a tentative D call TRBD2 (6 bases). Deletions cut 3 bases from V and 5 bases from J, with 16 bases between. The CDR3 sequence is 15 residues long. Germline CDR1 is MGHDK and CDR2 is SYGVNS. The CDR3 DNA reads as TGTGCCAGCAGTGAGGCGGCGCCGGGGGTGGAGACCCAGTACTTC. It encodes CASSEAAPGVETQYF.

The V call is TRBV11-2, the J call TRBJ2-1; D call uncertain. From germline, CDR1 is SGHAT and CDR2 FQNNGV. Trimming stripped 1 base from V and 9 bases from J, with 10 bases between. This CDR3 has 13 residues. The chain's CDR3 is CASSLGFRSEQFF. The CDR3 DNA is TGTGCCAGCAGCTTAGGATTCCGGAGTGAGCAGTTCTTC. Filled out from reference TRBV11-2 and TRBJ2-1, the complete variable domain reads EAGVAQSPRYKIIEKRQSVAFWCNPISGHATLYWYQQILGQGPKLLIQFQNNGVVDDSQLPKDRFSAERLKGVDSTLKIQPAKLEDSAVYLCASSLGFRSEQFFGPGTRLTVL.

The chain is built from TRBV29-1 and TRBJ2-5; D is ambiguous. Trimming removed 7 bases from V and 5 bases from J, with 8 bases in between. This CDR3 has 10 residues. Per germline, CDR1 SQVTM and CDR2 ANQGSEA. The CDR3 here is CSGVLETQYF. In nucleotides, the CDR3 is TGCAGCGGGGTCTTGGAGACCCAGTACTTC. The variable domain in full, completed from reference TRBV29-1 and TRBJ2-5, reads SAVISQKPSRDICQRGTSLTIQCQVDSQVTMMFWYRQQPGQSLTLIATANQGSEATYESGFVIDKFPISRPNLTFSTLTVSNMSPEDSSIYLCSGVLETQYFGPGTRLLVL.

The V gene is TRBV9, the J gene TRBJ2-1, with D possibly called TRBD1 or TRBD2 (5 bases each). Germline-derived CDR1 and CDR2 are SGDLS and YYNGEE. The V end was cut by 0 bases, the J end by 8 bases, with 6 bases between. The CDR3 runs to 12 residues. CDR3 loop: CASSVGGYEQFF. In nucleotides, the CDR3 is TGTGCCAGCAGCGTAGGGGGGTATGAGCAGTTCTTC. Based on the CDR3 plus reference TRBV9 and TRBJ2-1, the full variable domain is DSGVTQTPKHLITATGQRVTLRCSPRSGDLSVYWYQQSLDQGLQFLIQYYNGEERAKGNILERFSAQQFPDLHSELNLSSLELGDSALYFCASSVGGYEQFFGPGTRLTVL.

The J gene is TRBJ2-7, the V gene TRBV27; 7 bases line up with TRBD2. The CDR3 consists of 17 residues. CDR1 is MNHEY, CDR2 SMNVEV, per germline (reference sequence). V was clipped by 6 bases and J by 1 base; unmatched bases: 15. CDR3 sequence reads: CASSLIGVGAGSYEQYF. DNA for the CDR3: TGTGCCAGCAGCCTTATCGGGGTGGGAGCGGGGTCCTACGAGCAGTACTTC.

CDR3 residues: CASSPAGTFDYGYTF. The CDR3 DNA reads TGTGCCAGCAGCCCAGCAGGGACGTTTGACTATGGCTACACCTTC. J is TRBJ1-2 and V is TRBV7-2; D possibly corresponds to TRBD1 (5 bases). CDR3 length equals 15 residues. Deletions cut 5 bases from V and 3 bases from J, with 16 bases between. Germline V gene lookup returns CDR1 SGHTA and CDR2 FQGNSA.

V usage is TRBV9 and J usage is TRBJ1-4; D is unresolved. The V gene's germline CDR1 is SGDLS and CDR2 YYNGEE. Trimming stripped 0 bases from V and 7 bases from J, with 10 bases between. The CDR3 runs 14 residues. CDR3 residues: CASSVADFSEKLFF. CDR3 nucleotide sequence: TGTGCCAGCAGCGTAGCGGATTTTAGTGAAAAACTGTTTTTT.

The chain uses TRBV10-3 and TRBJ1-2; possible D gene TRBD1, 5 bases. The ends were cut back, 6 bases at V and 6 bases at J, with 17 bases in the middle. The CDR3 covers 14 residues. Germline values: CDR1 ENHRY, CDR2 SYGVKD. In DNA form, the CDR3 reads TGTGCCATCAGGCCAATCGGAGGGGCCCATGGCTACACCTTC. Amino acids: CAIRPIGGAHGYTF.

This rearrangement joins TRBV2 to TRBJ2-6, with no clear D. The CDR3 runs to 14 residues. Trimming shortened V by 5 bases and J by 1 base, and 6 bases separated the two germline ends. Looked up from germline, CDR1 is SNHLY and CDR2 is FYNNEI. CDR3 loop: CASSWSSGANVLTF. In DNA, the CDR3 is TGTGCCAGCAGTTGGTCATCTGGGGCCAACGTCCTGACTTTC.

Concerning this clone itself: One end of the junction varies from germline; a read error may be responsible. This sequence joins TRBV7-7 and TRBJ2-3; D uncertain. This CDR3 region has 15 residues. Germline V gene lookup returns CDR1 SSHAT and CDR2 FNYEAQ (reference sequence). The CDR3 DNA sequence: TGTGCTAGCAGCTTAGCCGGGTTTGGCACAGATACGCAGTATTTT. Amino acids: CASSLAGFGTDTQYF.

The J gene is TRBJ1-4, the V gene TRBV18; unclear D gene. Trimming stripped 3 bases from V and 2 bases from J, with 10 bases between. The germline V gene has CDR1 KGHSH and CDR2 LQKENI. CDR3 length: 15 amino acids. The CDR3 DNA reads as TGTGCCAGCTCACCTGAGGCCCGCACTAATGAAAAACTGTTTTTT. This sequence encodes CASSPEARTNEKLFF.

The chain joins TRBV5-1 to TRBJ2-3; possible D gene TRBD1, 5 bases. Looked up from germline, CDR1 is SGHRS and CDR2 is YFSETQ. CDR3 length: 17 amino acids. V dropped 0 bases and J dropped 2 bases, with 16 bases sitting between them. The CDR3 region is CASSLVLLGQTTDTQYF. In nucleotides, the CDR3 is TGCGCCAGCAGCTTGGTCCTCCTGGGGCAGACCACAGATACGCAGTATTTT. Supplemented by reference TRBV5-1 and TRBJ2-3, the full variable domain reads KAGVTQTPRYLIKTRGQQVTLSCSPISGHRSVSWYQQTPGQGLQFLFEYFSETQRNKGNFPGRFSGRQFSNSRSEMNVSTLELGDSALYLCASSLVLLGQTTDTQYFGPGTRLTVL.

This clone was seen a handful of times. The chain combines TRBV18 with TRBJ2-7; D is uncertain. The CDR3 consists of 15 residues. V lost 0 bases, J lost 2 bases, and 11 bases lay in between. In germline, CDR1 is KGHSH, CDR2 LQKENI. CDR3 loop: CASSPPSGQTYEQYF. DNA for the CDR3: TGTGCCAGCTCACCACCGTCTGGGCAGACCTACGAGCAGTACTTC.

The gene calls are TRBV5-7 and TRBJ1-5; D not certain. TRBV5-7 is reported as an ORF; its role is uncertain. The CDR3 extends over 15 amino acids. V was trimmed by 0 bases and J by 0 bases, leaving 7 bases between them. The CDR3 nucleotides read TGTGCCAGCAGCTTGGAGAATTATAGCAATCAGCCCCAGCATTTT. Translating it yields CASSLENYSNQPQHF.

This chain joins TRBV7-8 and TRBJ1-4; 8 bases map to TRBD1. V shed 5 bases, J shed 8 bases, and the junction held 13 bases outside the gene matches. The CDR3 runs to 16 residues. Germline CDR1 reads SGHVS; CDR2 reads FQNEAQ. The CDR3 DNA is TGTGCCAGCAGCCCCCAGGGACAGGTCGCATGGGAAAAACTGTTTTTT. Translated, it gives CASSPQGQVAWEKLFF. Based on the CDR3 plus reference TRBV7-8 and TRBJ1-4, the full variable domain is GAGVSQSPRYKVAKRGQDVALRCDPISGHVSLFWYQQALGQGPEFLTYFQNEAQLDKSGLPSDRFFAERPEGSVSTLKIQRTQQEDSAVYLCASSPQGQVAWEKLFFGSGTQLSVL.

CDR3: CASSSPNRGDYGYTF. CDR3 nucleotides: TGTGCCAGCAGCTCGCCAAACAGGGGTGACTATGGCTACACCTTC. This rearrangement joins TRBV7-9 to TRBJ1-2; 7 bases align to TRBD1. The CDR3 has 15 amino acids. Unmatched junction bases numbered 8, after V lost 4 bases and J lost 3 bases. Germline values: CDR1 SEHNR, CDR2 FQNEAQ (reference sequence). Supplemented by reference TRBV7-9 and TRBJ1-2, the full variable domain reads DTGVSQNPRHKITKRGQNVTFRCDPISEHNRLYWYRQTLGQGPEFLTYFQNEAQLEKSRLLSDRFSAERPKGSFSTLEIQRTEQGDSAMYLCASSSPNRGDYGYTFGSGTRLTVV.

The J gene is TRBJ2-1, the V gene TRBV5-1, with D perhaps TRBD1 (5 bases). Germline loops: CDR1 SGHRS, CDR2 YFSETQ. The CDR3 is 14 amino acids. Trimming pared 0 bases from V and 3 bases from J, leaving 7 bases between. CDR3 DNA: TGCGCCAGCAGCTTGGGCAGGGTCTACAATGAGCAGTTCTTC. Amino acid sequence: CASSLGRVYNEQFF.

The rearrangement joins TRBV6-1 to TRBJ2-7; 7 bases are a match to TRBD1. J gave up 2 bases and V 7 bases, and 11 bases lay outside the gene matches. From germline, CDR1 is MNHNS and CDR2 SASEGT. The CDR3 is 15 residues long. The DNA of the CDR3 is TGTGCCAGCACCCGGGACAGAGGGGACGCCTACGAGCAGTACTTC. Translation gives CASTRDRGDAYEQYF.

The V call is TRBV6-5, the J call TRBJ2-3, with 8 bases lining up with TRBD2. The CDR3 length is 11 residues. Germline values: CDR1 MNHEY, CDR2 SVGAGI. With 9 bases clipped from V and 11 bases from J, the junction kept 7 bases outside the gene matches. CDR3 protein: CASQTGTRQYF. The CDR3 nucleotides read TGTGCCAGTCAAACCGGGACTAGGCAGTATTTT.

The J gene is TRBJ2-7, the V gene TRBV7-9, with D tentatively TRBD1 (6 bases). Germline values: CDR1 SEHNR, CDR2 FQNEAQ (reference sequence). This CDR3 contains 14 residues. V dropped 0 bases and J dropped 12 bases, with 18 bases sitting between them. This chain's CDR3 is CASSLAGPHRAPYF. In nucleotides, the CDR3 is TGTGCCAGCAGCTTAGCAGGCCCCCACAGGGCCCCGTACTTC.

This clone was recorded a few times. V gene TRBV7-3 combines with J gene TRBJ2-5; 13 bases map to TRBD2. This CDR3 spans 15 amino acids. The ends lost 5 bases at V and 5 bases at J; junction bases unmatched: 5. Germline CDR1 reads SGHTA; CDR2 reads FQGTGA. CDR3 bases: TGTGCCAGCAGCCCACAGGGACTAGCGGGGGAGACCCAGTACTTC. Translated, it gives CASSPQGLAGETQYF.

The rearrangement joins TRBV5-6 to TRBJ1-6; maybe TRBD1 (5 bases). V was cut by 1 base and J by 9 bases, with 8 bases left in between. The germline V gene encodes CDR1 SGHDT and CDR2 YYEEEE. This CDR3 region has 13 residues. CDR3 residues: CASSLPGGSPLHF. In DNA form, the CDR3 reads TGTGCCAGCAGCTTGCCGGGGGGTTCACCCCTCCACTTT.